Below, 10 T cell receptor beta chains from the same sample are listed, as sequenced in a study of neurological immune-mediated disorders. Via MiXCR, TCRdb re-called the 5' RACE reads, giving one row per CDR3 protein. The repertoire consists of about 55,000 distinct CDR3 sequences, with approximately 4.4% occurring once and the leading ten covering approximately 2.9%. Sequenced input: PBMCs. The receptors originated from a man aged 45-65 years with multiple sclerosis.

This clonotype has at least ten counts. The CDR3 region is CASSPGLAGGPEQFF. CDR3 nucleotide sequence: TGTGCCAGCAGTCCCGGACTAGCGGGGGGGCCTGAGCAGTTCTTC. This chain links TRBV2 with TRBJ2-1, with TRBD2 identical over 15 bases. The CDR3 covers 15 residues. Trimming cost V 5 bases and J 9 bases; bases outside gene matches: 5. CDR1 and CDR2 (germline): SNHLY, FYNNEI.

The sample holds many counts of this clonotype. The chain carries TRBV12-3 or TRBV12-4 and TRBJ2-1; TRBD1 matches at 11 bases. With 6 bases clipped from V and 8 bases from J, the junction kept 3 bases outside the gene matches. This CDR3 is 13 amino acids long. The CDR3 nucleotides read TGTGCCAGCAGAGGACAGGGGGCCGATGAGCAGTTCTTC. This codes for CASRGQGADEQFF.

With regard to this clonotype: This is likely a read error, given that the CDR3 carries no conserved phenylalanine or tryptophan at its end. The gene calls are TRBV5-1 and TRBJ2-1; no clear D gene. The CDR3 contains 13 residues. The V end lost 4 bases, the J end lost 7 bases, and 12 bases lay between the germline ends. Per the germline V gene, CDR1 is SGHRS and CDR2 is YFSETQ. The CDR3 sequence is CASSEVLGNEQFN. In DNA, the CDR3 is TGCGCCAGCAGCGAGGTCCTGGGGAATGAGCAGTTCAAC.

This clonotype was observed at least ten times. This chain uses TRBV5-1 with TRBJ1-6; no clear D. The germline V and J ends were trimmed by 0 bases and 0 bases, with 7 bases remaining between them. Germline V gene lookup returns CDR1 SGHRS and CDR2 YFSETQ. This CDR3 is built from 16 residues. CDR3 amino acids: CASSLGHSSYNSPLHF. For the CDR3, the DNA is TGCGCCAGCAGCTTGGGACATAGCTCCTATAATTCACCCCTCCACTTT.

At least ten counts were recorded for this clonotype. One end of the junction does not line up with germline, which may come from a read error. This chain connects TRBV28 to TRBJ1-5; possibly TRBD1 for D (6 bases). This CDR3 region has 12 residues. The germline gives CDR1 MDHEN, CDR2 SYDVKM. CDR3 nucleotide sequence: TGTGCCAGCGTCCCGCCTCGGGGGCCCCAGAATTTT. This translates into CASVPPRGPQNF.

This clonotype was detected ten times or more. The chain links TRBV20-1 to TRBJ1-5, with D tentatively TRBD1 (6 bases). The CDR3 has 14 residues. Per germline, CDR1 DFQATT and CDR2 SNEGSKA (reference sequence). V was cut by 4 bases and J by 9 bases, with 19 bases left in between. The CDR3 loop is CSAKYREGTGPQHF. CDR3 coding DNA: TGCAGTGCTAAGTACAGGGAGGGGACGGGGCCCCAGCATTTT.

This clonotype was detected many times. This chain links TRBV12-3 or TRBV12-4 with TRBJ2-5, with D perhaps matching TRBD1 (5 bases). The V gene lost 6 bases and the J gene lost 5 bases, with 13 bases spanning the gap. CDR3 length equals 13 residues. The CDR3 reads CASSPQGGETQYF. Written as DNA, the CDR3 is TGTGCCAGCAGCCCGCAGGGTGGCGAGACCCAGTACTTC.

This clonotype was seen many times. The CDR3 spells CASNLGDRKSQETQYF. The DNA of the CDR3 is TGCGCCAGCAATCTGGGGGATCGAAAGTCTCAAGAGACCCAGTACTTC. The chain couples TRBV5-1 to TRBJ2-5, with D perhaps being TRBD1 or TRBD2 (5 bases each). From germline, CDR1 is SGHRS and CDR2 YFSETQ. The CDR3 loop spans 16 amino acids. V dropped 6 bases and J dropped 2 bases, with 20 bases sitting between them.

This clonotype was detected many times. Its ends do not fully match the called genes, so a read error is possible. This chain connects TRBV3-1 to TRBJ1-6; D unclear. From germline, CDR1 is LGHDT and CDR2 YNNKEL (reference sequence). The CDR3 extends over 14 amino acids. The CDR3 bases are TGTGCCAGCAGCCTATACCAGGATAATTCACCCCTCAACTTT. Translated, it gives CASSLYQDNSPLNF. The full variable domain, its missing parts supplied by reference TRBV3-1 and TRBJ1-6, is DTAVSQTPKYLVTQMGNDKSIKCEQNLGHDTMYWYKQDSKKFLKIMFSYNNKELIINETVPNRFSPKSPDKAHLNLHINSLELGDSAVYFCASSLYQDNSPLNFGNGTRLTVT.

This clonotype was seen only a few times. CDR3 sequence (DNA): TGTGCCAGCAGTTTCACAATGAACACTGAAGCTTTCTTT. Translated: CASSFTMNTEAFF. The chain joins TRBV6-5 to TRBJ1-1, with D unclear. Looked up from germline, CDR1 is MNHEY and CDR2 is SVGAGI. The CDR3 has 13 amino acids. V lost 4 bases, J lost 0 bases, and 6 bases lay in between.